The 20 T cell receptor beta chains below come from one sample, sequenced in a study of blood T cell repertoires in COVID-19. Sequencing was performed with immunoSEQ multiplex PCR; in TCRdb, only in-frame clones are kept and a portion is missing. There are fewer than 350,000 clones in the sample; less than 90% occur only once, and around 12% lies in the top ten. Sequencing was done on a sample of peripheral blood. These receptor sequences come from a woman aged 25 to 39 with COVID-19, enrolled during active disease.

This clone has just one count. The CDR3, as DNA: TGTGCCAGCAGTGCGGTTGGCAGGGGGTCGACAGATACGCAGTATTTT. Its protein is CASSAVGRGSTDTQYF. The V and J genes are TRBV6-4 and TRBJ2-3; 7 nucleotides agree with TRBD1. The CDR3 contains 16 residues. Trimming at V came to 4 bases and at J to 3 bases, leaving 10 bases not matched to a gene. The germline CDR1 and CDR2 sequences are MRHNA and SNTAGT.

This sequence joins TRBV19 and TRBJ1-2, with D possibly TRBD1 on 6 matching bases. Trimming removed 10 bases at V and 5 bases at J, with 17 bases between. The CDR3 loop spans 13 amino acids. Germline CDR1 and CDR2: LNHDA and SQIVND (reference sequence). CDR3 protein: CATSTGQTYGYTF. The CDR3 DNA reads as TGTGCCACCTCAACGGGACAAACATATGGCTACACCTTC.

The chain uses TRBV24-1 and TRBJ2-3; D unresolved. CDR1 and CDR2 from the germline V gene are KGHDR and SFDVKD. The V and J ends lost 8 bases and 5 bases respectively, with 10 bases between them. The length of the CDR3 is 12 residues. The CDR3: CATNGSQDTQYF. As DNA, the CDR3 is TGTGCCACCAACGGGTCGCAAGATACGCAGTATTTT.

J is TRBJ2-3 and V is TRBV10-3; D is undetermined. The CDR3 has 13 residues. Germline CDR1 and CDR2: ENHRY and SYGVKD. Trimming pared 3 bases from V and 5 bases from J, leaving 9 bases between. CDR3 coding DNA: TGTGCCATCAGTGAAGAGTTTGGAGATACGCAGTATTTT. The encoded protein is CAISEEFGDTQYF.

This chain links TRBV30 with TRBJ2-2; the D gene is possibly TRBD2 (5 bases). Germline loops: CDR1 GTSNPN, CDR2 SVGIG (reference sequence). The CDR3 runs to 15 residues. Trimming took 0 bases from V and 2 from J, leaving 10 bases between them. The CDR3 region is CAWSVGLLNTGELFF. The CDR3 DNA is TGTGCCTGGAGTGTAGGACTCCTCAACACCGGGGAGCTGTTTTTT.

This chain joins TRBV27 and TRBJ2-7, with 7 bases matching TRBD2. This CDR3 region has 15 residues. Germline V gene sequence: CDR1 MNHEY, CDR2 SMNVEV (reference sequence). The V and J ends lost 2 bases and 7 bases, in that order; junction bases with no gene match: 11. DNA of the CDR3: TGTGCCAGCAGTTTAGAGGCGGGGGTAGGTTCGGAGCAGTACTTC. It codes for CASSLEAGVGSEQYF.

The chain employs TRBV2 and TRBJ2-7, with 9 bases lining up with TRBD1. The CDR3 runs 14 residues. Germline CDR1 SNHLY, CDR2 FYNNEI. V was pared by 3 bases and J by 6 bases, with 6 bases of the junction left unmatched. The CDR3 DNA reads TGTGCCAGCAGTGATGGACAGGGGACGGTCGAGCAGTACTTC. Encoded protein: CASSDGQGTVEQYF.

CDR3 bases: TGCGCCAGCAGCCGGGACTACGAACAAGAGACCCAGTACTTC. Translating gives CASSRDYEQETQYF. The chain is built from TRBV5-1 and TRBJ2-5, with 7 bases that match TRBD2. V shed 4 bases, J shed 2 bases, and the junction held 5 bases outside the gene matches. The CDR3 extends over 14 amino acids. Germline V lookup: CDR1 SGHRS, CDR2 YFSETQ.

This clone was counted once. V is TRBV2 and J is TRBJ2-3; D is perhaps TRBD2 (6 bases). CDR1 is SNHLY and CDR2 is FYNNEI in the germline V gene. V dropped 4 bases and J dropped 1 base, with 21 bases sitting between them. CDR3 length: 18 residues. The CDR3 sequence is CASSVETEGKVGTDTQYF. CDR3 in DNA: TGTGCCAGCAGTGTTGAGACGGAGGGTAAGGTCGGCACAGATACGCAGTATTTT.

The rearrangement links TRBV18 to TRBJ2-1, with 7 bases fitting TRBD2. The V segment lost 3 bases and the J segment 9 bases; nucleotides outside the gene matches: 8. CDR1 is KGHSH, CDR2 LQKENI, per germline. The CDR3 is 14 residues long. The CDR3 loop is CASSPGGGLGEQFF. CDR3 nucleotide sequence: TGTGCCAGCTCACCCGGGGGAGGGCTGGGTGAGCAGTTCTTC.

CDR3 nucleotide sequence: TGTGCCAGCGCTCGTCCCCACAGGGGGCAAGGCTACACCTTC. Protein sequence: CASARPHRGQGYTF. The genes are TRBV5-8 and TRBJ1-2, with TRBD1 matching over 9 bases. There are 14 residues in the CDR3. Germline CDR1 SGHTS, CDR2 YDEGEE. Germline trimming cut 7 bases from V and 8 bases from J; bases unmatched to any gene: 12.

The rearrangement uses TRBV7-9 and TRBJ2-1; 13 bases are a match to TRBD2. The V and J ends lost 10 bases and 5 bases, in that order; junction bases with no gene match: 5. CDR3 length: 14 residues. CDR1 is SEHNR, CDR2 FQNEAQ, per germline (reference sequence). The CDR3 protein is CATPGLAGNNEQFF. CDR3 DNA: TGTGCCACTCCGGGACTAGCGGGGAACAATGAGCAGTTCTTC. The complete variable domain, with remaining parts taken from reference TRBV7-9 and TRBJ2-1, reads DTGVSQNPRHKITKRGQNVTFRCDPISEHNRLYWYRQTLGQGPEFLTYFQNEAQLEKSRLLSDRFSAERPKGSFSTLEIQRTEQGDSAMYLCATPGLAGNNEQFFGPGTRLTVL.

The V call is TRBV5-6, the J call TRBJ1-2; no definite D call. CDR1 SGHDT and CDR2 YYEEEE come from the germline V gene. CDR3 length equals 17 residues. The ends were cut back, 4 bases at V and 8 bases at J, with 27 bases in the middle. CDR3 protein: CASSATHFLGGWRGYTF. The CDR3 bases are TGTGCCAGCAGCGCTACACACTTTTTGGGAGGGTGGCGGGGCTACACCTTC.

V is TRBV5-4 and J is TRBJ2-3; 10 positions agree with TRBD1. The trim removed 7 bases at V and 6 bases at J, leaving 11 bases unmatched. CDR1 is SGHNT and CDR2 is YYREEE in the germline V gene (reference sequence). The CDR3 loop spans 15 amino acids. Here the CDR3 DNA reads TGTGCCAGCGGGACCGGGACAGGGGTAGGGGATACGCAGTATTTT. Its translation: CASGTGTGVGDTQYF.

The chain couples TRBV5-4 to TRBJ1-1; D may be TRBD1 (5 bases). The germline gives CDR1 SGHNT, CDR2 YYREEE (reference sequence). V was clipped by 1 base and J by 5 bases, with 9 bases between them. This CDR3 region has 13 residues. DNA for the CDR3: TGTGCCAGCAGCTTGCCTCCAGGGACTGAAGCTTTCTTT. Its translation is CASSLPPGTEAFF. Supplemented by reference TRBV5-4 and TRBJ1-1, the full variable domain reads ETGVTQSPTHLIKTRGQQVTLRCSSQSGHNTVSWYQQALGQGPQFIFQYYREEENGRGNFPPRFSGLQFPNYSSELNVNALELDDSALYLCASSLPPGTEAFFGQGTRLTVV.

V and J are TRBV6-4 and TRBJ1-2, with D possibly matching TRBD1 (6 bases). Germline assignment: CDR1 MRHNA and CDR2 SNTAGT. The CDR3 has 13 amino acids. Trimming shortened V by 6 bases and J by 5 bases, and 13 bases separated the two germline ends. The CDR3: CASSVQGRYGYTF. As DNA, the CDR3 is TGTGCCAGCAGCGTACAGGGTAGATATGGCTACACCTTC.

The chain has TRBV12-5 and TRBJ2-1; TRBD2 is a possible D gene (7 bases). Germline assignment: CDR1 LGHNT and CDR2 FRNRAP. V was clipped by 5 bases and J by 8 bases, with 16 bases between them. The CDR3 has 14 amino acids. The DNA for the CDR3 is TGTGCTAGTGGTCCGGGGGGCGACTTCCATGAGCAGTTCTTC. Amino acid sequence: CASGPGGDFHEQFF.

This clone was seen just once. This chain connects TRBV7-2 to TRBJ1-2; possible D gene TRBD1, 6 bases. From germline, CDR1 is SGHTA and CDR2 FQGNSA. This CDR3 comprises 16 residues. V lost 6 bases and J lost 8, with 25 bases in between. The CDR3 DNA is TGTGCCAGCAGTTACGGAATAGGGGGGGCGAGAGACGGCTACACCTTC. Amino acid sequence: CASSYGIGGARDGYTF.

The chain is built from TRBV20-1 and TRBJ2-7; 7 positions agree with TRBD1. Germline assignment: CDR1 DFQATT and CDR2 SNEGSKA (reference sequence). This CDR3 contains 15 residues. The J segment lost 4 bases and the V segment lost 3 bases, leaving 12 bases of the junction unmatched. The CDR3 DNA is TGCAGTGCTAGTGGCGGACAGGTGTTCTCATACGAGCAGTACTTC. It translates to CSASGGQVFSYEQYF.

The chain has TRBV28 and TRBJ1-2; TRBD1 aligns across 12 bases. CDR1 is MDHEN, CDR2 SYDVKM, per germline. This CDR3 spans 15 amino acids. The V segment lost 4 bases and the J segment 6 bases; nucleotides outside the gene matches: 6. CDR3 sequence (DNA): TGTGCCAGCAGTTACAATGGGGACAGGGGGCATGGCTACACCTTC. Protein product: CASSYNGDRGHGYTF.